One and the same sample provided the 3 T cell receptor beta chains below, sequenced in a study of cytomegalovirus exposure and HLA in healthy donors. The PCR employed 60 Vbeta primers together with 13 Jbeta primers. Using immunoSEQ multiplex PCR, the repertoire was profiled, and TCRdb retains in-frame clones only, with some absent. The table shows 90,000 or so clones, with roughly 63% occurring only once. Source material: PBMCs. The receptors were sampled from a boy aged 5-17 years in good health and CMV-seropositive.

V usage is TRBV19 and J usage is TRBJ2-1; TRBD2 matches 8 bases. The germline V gene has CDR1 LNHDA and CDR2 SQIVND (reference sequence). The CDR3 runs 17 residues. V shed 5 bases and J 0 bases; nucleotides not matched to a gene: 9. DNA for the CDR3: TGTGCCAGTAGTCCTTTGTATCGGGGGGGCTCCTACAATGAGCAGTTCTTC. Encoded protein: CASSPLYRGGSYNEQFF.

This clone was recorded once. The chain has TRBV6-1 and TRBJ1-2; D ambiguous. V was pared by 4 bases and J by 8 bases, with 8 bases between. Germline V gene lookup returns CDR1 MNHNS and CDR2 SASEGT. The CDR3 runs to 11 residues. For the CDR3, the DNA is TGTGCCAGCAGTGGTGTGGAGGGCTACACCTTC. This encodes CASSGVEGYTF.

The chain recombines TRBV4-2 with TRBJ1-4, with D possibly being TRBD1 (6 bases). V lost 1 base and J lost 3, with 9 bases in between. In germline, CDR1 is LGHNA, CDR2 YNFKEQ. This CDR3 spans 15 amino acids. CDR3 region: CASSQGGQSNEKLFF. The DNA of the CDR3 is TGTGCCAGCAGCCAAGGGGGGCAGTCTAATGAAAAACTGTTTTTT.